A single sample gave rise to the 18 T cell receptor beta chains below, sequenced in a study of early T cells in non-severe SARS-CoV-2 infection. TCRdb passed the 5' RACE reads through MiXCR, listing each CDR3 protein once. The sample consists of approximately 81,000 distinct CDR3 sequences, around 14% of them appearing once. Sequencing was done on a sample of whole blood. The receptors derive from an adult who was a healthcare worker with PCR-confirmed SARS-CoV-2 infection or an uninfected control (not recorded which).

This clonotype was observed a handful of times. The chain couples TRBV18 to TRBJ1-2; D may be TRBD1 (5 bases). This CDR3 region has 15 residues. With 6 bases removed from V and 3 bases from J, the gap between germline ends came to 17 bases. Germline V CDR1 and CDR2: KGHSH, LQKENI. The CDR3 DNA reads TGTGCCAGCTCCTCCGGAAGAGGGGATTACTATGGCTACACCTTC. It encodes CASSSGRGDYYGYTF.

This clonotype is labeled medium-sized (0.01 to 0.1%). The chain employs TRBV20-1 and TRBJ2-1; 12 positions match TRBD2. Germline V gene lookup returns CDR1 DFQATT and CDR2 SNEGSKA (reference sequence). V shed 6 bases, J shed 13 bases, and the junction held 16 bases outside the gene matches. The CDR3 is made up of 15 amino acids. For the CDR3, the DNA is TGCAGTGCCGTACGTCCTAGCGGGAGGGCCCTCGAACAGTTCTTC. Its translation is CSAVRPSGRALEQFF.

This clonotype showed up just a few times. The chain is built from TRBV20-1 and TRBJ2-1; no reliable D call. CDR1 and CDR2 (germline): DFQATT, SNEGSKA (reference sequence). The V gene lost 5 bases and the J gene lost 4 bases, with 15 bases spanning the gap. CDR3 length: 14 amino acids. For the CDR3, the DNA is TGCAGTGCTCCGAAAACCCCAGGATACAATGAGCAGTTCTTC. This codes for CSAPKTPGYNEQFF.

This clonotype was seen a few times. The rearrangement links TRBV20-1 to TRBJ2-3; 14 bases match TRBD2. This CDR3 has 18 residues. Germline CDR1 reads DFQATT; CDR2 reads SNEGSKA (reference sequence). The trim removed 4 bases at V and 2 bases at J, leaving 11 bases unmatched. This CDR3 is CSATPPGTSGGYTDTQYF. CDR3 nucleotide sequence: TGCAGTGCTACCCCCCCGGGGACTAGCGGGGGATACACAGATACGCAGTATTTT.

The CDR3 DNA follows: TGCAGCGGTGGACAGGGGACGTACCAAGAGACCCAGTACTTC. This gives the protein CSGGQGTYQETQYF. V and J are TRBV29-1 and TRBJ2-5; 9 bases fit TRBD1. CDR3 length equals 14 residues. Germline CDR1 SQVTM, CDR2 ANQGSEA. V trimming: 7 bases; J trimming: 0 bases; junction bases outside the gene matches: 6.

The chain is built from TRBV9 and TRBJ1-6; unclear D gene. V was pared by 2 bases and J by 5 bases, with 14 bases between. From germline, CDR1 is SGDLS and CDR2 YYNGEE. The CDR3 loop spans 16 amino acids. CDR3 sequence reads: CASSVMAGVNNSPLHF. The CDR3 DNA sequence: TGTGCCAGCAGCGTGATGGCGGGAGTCAATAATTCACCCCTCCACTTT.

This clonotype was counted between two and nine times. This rearrangement joins TRBV27 to TRBJ2-1, with D perhaps TRBD1 or TRBD2 (5 bases each). Germline values: CDR1 MNHEY, CDR2 SMNVEV (reference sequence). The CDR3 spans 16 residues. Trimming removed 1 base at V and 8 bases at J, with 18 bases between. The CDR3 here is CASSLLGTASGDEQFF. For the CDR3, the DNA is TGTGCCAGCAGTTTATTGGGGACGGCAAGTGGAGATGAGCAGTTCTTC.

The table lists this clonotype with a few counts. The V call is TRBV5-1, the J call TRBJ2-1; 7 bases are a match to TRBD2. This CDR3 comprises 14 residues. V shed 3 bases and J 4 bases; nucleotides not matched to a gene: 4. Per the germline V gene, CDR1 is SGHRS and CDR2 is YFSETQ. In nucleotides, the CDR3 is TGCGCCAGCAGCTCAACGGGAGGATACAATGAGCAGTTCTTC. This encodes CASSSTGGYNEQFF. The full variable domain, its missing parts supplied by reference TRBV5-1 and TRBJ2-1, is KAGVTQTPRYLIKTRGQQVTLSCSPISGHRSVSWYQQTPGQGLQFLFEYFSETQRNKGNFPGRFSGRQFSNSRSEMNVSTLELGDSALYLCASSSTGGYNEQFFGPGTRLTVL.

This rearrangement joins TRBV7-9 to TRBJ1-3, with D possibly TRBD1 on 5 matching bases. The CDR3 is made up of 14 amino acids. V was trimmed by 6 bases and J by 1 base, leaving 10 bases between them. Germline lookup yields CDR1 SEHNR and CDR2 FQNEAQ (reference sequence). This CDR3 reads CASSLQGSGNTIYF. The CDR3 region has the DNA TGTGCCAGCAGTCTTCAGGGTTCTGGAAACACCATATATTTT. The full variable domain, in which reference TRBV7-9 and TRBJ1-3 provide the parts outside the CDR3, is DTGVSQNPRHKITKRGQNVTFRCDPISEHNRLYWYRQTLGQGPEFLTYFQNEAQLEKSRLLSDRFSAERPKGSFSTLEIQRTEQGDSAMYLCASSLQGSGNTIYFGEGSWLTVV.

This clonotype was seen only a few times. The chain recombines TRBV20-1 with TRBJ2-7; TRBD2 aligns across 8 bases. V shed 3 bases, J shed 2 bases, and the junction held 6 bases outside the gene matches. The CDR3 consists of 14 residues. CDR1 is DFQATT, CDR2 SNEGSKA, per germline (reference sequence). The DNA of the CDR3 is TGCAGTGCTAGTTTGGCGGGAGGCCCCTACGAGCAGTACTTC. Translation gives CSASLAGGPYEQYF.

The gene calls are TRBV28 and TRBJ2-7, with 7 bases that match TRBD2. V was pared by 6 bases and J by 3 bases, with 14 bases of the junction left unmatched. The CDR3 consists of 16 residues. CDR1 is MDHEN, CDR2 SYDVKM, per germline. CDR3 region: CASSSFGGGLYYEQYF. The CDR3 region has the DNA TGTGCCAGCAGCTCGTTCGGGGGAGGGCTCTACTACGAGCAGTACTTC.

The table lists this clonotype with many counts. The CDR3 nucleotides are TGCGCCAGCAGCGACCCCTCCCAGAGCCCATATGGCTACACCTTC. It yields the protein CASSDPSQSPYGYTF. The genes are TRBV5-1 and TRBJ1-2; no definite D call. Germline-derived CDR1 and CDR2 are SGHRS and YFSETQ. V was pared by 4 bases and J by 5 bases, with 18 bases between. This CDR3 spans 15 amino acids.

This clonotype was seen many times. This rearrangement joins TRBV20-1 to TRBJ2-3; possible D gene TRBD2, 5 bases. The CDR3 has 16 residues. Germline V gives CDR1 DFQATT, CDR2 SNEGSKA (reference sequence). The V and J ends lost 0 bases and 0 bases respectively, with 13 bases between them. The CDR3 DNA follows: TGCAGTGCTAGAGATGAGACGGGGAGCAGCACAGATACGCAGTATTTT. As protein: CSARDETGSSTDTQYF.

This clonotype appeared a few times. This chain uses TRBV30 with TRBJ1-1, with D maybe TRBD1 (6 bases). This CDR3 is 10 amino acids long. V lost 8 bases, J lost 8 bases, and 12 bases lay in between. Germline CDR1 reads GTSNPN; CDR2 reads SVGIG (reference sequence). CDR3 sequence (DNA): TGTGCCGCCGGACAGTTAGAAGCTTTCTTT. Translating gives CAAGQLEAFF.

The V and J genes are TRBV10-3 and TRBJ1-1, with TRBD1 as a possible D gene (5 bases). Germline loops: CDR1 ENHRY, CDR2 SYGVKD. With 0 bases removed from V and 0 bases from J, the gap between germline ends came to 11 bases. The length of the CDR3 is 16 residues. The CDR3 sequence: CAISESGGPLNTEAFF. CDR3 sequence (DNA): TGTGCCATCAGTGAGTCTGGGGGACCGTTGAACACTGAAGCTTTCTTT.

V is TRBV18 and J is TRBJ1-4, with 8 bases matching TRBD1. The CDR3 contains 14 residues. The germline V gene encodes CDR1 KGHSH and CDR2 LQKENI. Trimming removed 5 bases from V and 7 bases from J; junction bases left unmatched: 6. Here the CDR3 DNA reads TGTGCCAGCTCAACGGACAGGGAGACTGAAAAACTGTTTTTT. This gives the protein CASSTDRETEKLFF.

The J gene is TRBJ2-3, the V gene TRBV15; TRBD1 might be the D (6 bases). The CDR3 covers 15 residues. Germline V gives CDR1 LNHNV, CDR2 YYDKDF (reference sequence). Trimming took 4 bases from V and 4 from J, leaving 15 bases between them. The CDR3 nucleotides read TGTGCCACCAGCATGGCAGGGGTGGCCCCAGATACGCAGTATTTT. Translation gives CATSMAGVAPDTQYF.

The table lists this clonotype with a few counts. V usage is TRBV29-1 and J usage is TRBJ2-1; the match to TRBD2 covers 9 bases. CDR1 is SQVTM, CDR2 ANQGSEA, per germline. The CDR3 covers 16 residues. The ends lost 3 bases at V and 2 bases at J; junction bases unmatched: 8. The CDR3 DNA is TGCAGCGTTGATGGGGAGGCTAGCGGGACCTACAATGAGCAGTTCTTC. Amino acid sequence: CSVDGEASGTYNEQFF.